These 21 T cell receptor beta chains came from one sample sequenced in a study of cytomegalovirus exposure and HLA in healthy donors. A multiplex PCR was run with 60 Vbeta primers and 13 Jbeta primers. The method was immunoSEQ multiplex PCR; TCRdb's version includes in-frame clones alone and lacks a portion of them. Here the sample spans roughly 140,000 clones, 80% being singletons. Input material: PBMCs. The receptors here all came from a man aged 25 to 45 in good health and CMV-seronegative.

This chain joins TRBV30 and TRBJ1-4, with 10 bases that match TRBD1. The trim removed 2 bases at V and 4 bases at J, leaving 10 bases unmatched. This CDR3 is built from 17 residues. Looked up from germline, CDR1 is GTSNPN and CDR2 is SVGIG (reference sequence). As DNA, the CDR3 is TGTGCCTGGAGTCGCTGGACAGGGGGAAACCTTAATGAAAAACTGTTTTTT. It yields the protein CAWSRWTGGNLNEKLFF.

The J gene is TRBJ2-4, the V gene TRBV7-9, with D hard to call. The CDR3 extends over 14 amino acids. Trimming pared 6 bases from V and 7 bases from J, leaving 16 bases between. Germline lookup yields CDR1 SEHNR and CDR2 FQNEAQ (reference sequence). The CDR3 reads CASRSTVGKNIQYF. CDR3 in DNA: TGTGCCAGCAGATCTACAGTGGGCAAGAACATTCAGTACTTC.

In DNA, the CDR3 is TGTGCCAGCAGCTCGGTACGGGGCGGGGAGCTGTTTTTT. Translated, it gives CASSSVRGGELFF. V and J are TRBV11-2 and TRBJ2-2, with TRBD2 as a possible D gene (5 bases). This CDR3 is built from 13 residues. Germline V lookup: CDR1 SGHAT, CDR2 FQNNGV. Trimming shortened V by 4 bases and J by 7 bases, and 10 bases separated the two germline ends.

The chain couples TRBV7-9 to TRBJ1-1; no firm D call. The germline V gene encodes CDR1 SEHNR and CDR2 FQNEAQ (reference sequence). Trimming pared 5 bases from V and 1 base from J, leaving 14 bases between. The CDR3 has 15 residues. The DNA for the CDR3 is TGTGCCAGCAGCCCTTACGGAGGAGAGAACACTGAAGCTTTCTTT. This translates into CASSPYGGENTEAFF.

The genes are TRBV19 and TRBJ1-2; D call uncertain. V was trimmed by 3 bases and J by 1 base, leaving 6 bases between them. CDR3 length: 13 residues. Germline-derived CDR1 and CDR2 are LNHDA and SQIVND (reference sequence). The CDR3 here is CASSIGNNYGYTF. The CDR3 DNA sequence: TGTGCCAGTAGTATCGGGAATAACTATGGCTACACCTTC.

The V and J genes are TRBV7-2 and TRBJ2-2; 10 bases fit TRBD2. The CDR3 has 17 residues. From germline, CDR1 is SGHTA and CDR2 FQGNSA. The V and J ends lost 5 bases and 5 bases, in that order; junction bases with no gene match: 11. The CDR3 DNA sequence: TGTGCCAGCAGCCCGGGGCGTGGACTAGCGGCGACCGGGGAGCTGTTTTTT. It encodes CASSPGRGLAATGELFF. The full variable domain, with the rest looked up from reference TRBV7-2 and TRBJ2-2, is GAGVSQSPSNKVTEKGKDVELRCDPISGHTALYWYRQSLGQGLEFLIYFQGNSAPDKSGLPSDRFSAERTGGSVSTLTIQRTQQEDSAVYLCASSPGRGLAATGELFFGEGSRLTVL.

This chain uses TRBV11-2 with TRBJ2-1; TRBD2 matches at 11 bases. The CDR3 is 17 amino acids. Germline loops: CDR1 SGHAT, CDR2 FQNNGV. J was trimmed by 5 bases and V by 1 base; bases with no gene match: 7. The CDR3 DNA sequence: TGTGCCAGCAGCTTAGGTCGACTAGCGGGATTCCACAATGAGCAGTTCTTC. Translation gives CASSLGRLAGFHNEQFF.

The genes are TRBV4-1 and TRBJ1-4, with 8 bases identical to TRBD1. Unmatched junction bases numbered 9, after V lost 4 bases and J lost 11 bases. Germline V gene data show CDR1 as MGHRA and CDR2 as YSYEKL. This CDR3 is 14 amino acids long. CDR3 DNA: TGCGCCAGCAGCCGATGGGACCGACAGGGGAAACTGTTTTTT. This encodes CASSRWDRQGKLFF.

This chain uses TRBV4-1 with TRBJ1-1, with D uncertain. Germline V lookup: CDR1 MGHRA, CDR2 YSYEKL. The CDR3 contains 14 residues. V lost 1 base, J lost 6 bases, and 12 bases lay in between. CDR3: CASSQGQNGAEAFF. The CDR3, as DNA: TGCGCCAGCAGCCAAGGTCAGAACGGGGCTGAAGCTTTCTTT.

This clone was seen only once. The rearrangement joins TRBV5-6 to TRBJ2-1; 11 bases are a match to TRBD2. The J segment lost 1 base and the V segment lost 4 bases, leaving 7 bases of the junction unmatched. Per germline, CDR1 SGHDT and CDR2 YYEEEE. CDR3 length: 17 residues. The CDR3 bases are TGTGCCAGCAGCCTACGACTAGCGGGAAGGTCCTACAATGAGCAGTTCTTC. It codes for CASSLRLAGRSYNEQFF.

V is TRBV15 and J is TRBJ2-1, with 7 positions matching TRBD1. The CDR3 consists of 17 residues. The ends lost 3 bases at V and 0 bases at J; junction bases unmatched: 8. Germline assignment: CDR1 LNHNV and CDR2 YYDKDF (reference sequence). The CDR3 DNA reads TGTGCCACCAGCAGCCTAATCAGGGACAGCTCCTACAATGAGCAGTTCTTC. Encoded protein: CATSSLIRDSSYNEQFF.

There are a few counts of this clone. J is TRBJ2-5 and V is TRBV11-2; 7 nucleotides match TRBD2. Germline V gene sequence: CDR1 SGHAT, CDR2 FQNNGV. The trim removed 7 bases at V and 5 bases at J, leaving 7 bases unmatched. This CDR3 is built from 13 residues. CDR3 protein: CASNIGGGETQYF. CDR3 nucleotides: TGTGCCAGCAACATCGGGGGAGGGGAGACCCAGTACTTC.

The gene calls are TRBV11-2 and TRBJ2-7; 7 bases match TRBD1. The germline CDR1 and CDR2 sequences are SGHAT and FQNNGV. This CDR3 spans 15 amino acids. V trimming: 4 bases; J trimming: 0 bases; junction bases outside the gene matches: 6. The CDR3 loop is CASSYRGLSSYEQYF. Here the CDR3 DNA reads TGTGCCAGCAGCTACAGGGGATTGAGCTCCTACGAGCAGTACTTC.

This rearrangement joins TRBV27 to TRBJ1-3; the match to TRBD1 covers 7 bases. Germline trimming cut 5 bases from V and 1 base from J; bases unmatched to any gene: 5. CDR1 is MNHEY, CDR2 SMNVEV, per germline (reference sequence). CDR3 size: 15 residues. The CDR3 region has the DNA TGTGCCAGCAGTCCTCAGGGGGGTTCTGGAAACACCATATATTTT. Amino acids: CASSPQGGSGNTIYF.

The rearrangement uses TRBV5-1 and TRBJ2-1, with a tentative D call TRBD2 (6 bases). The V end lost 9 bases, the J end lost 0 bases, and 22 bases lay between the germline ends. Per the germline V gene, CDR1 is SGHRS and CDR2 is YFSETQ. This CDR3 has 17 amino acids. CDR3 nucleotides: TGCGCCACCCAGGGAGGCGCCTCCATCGACTCCTACAATGAGCAGTTCTTC. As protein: CATQGGASIDSYNEQFF.

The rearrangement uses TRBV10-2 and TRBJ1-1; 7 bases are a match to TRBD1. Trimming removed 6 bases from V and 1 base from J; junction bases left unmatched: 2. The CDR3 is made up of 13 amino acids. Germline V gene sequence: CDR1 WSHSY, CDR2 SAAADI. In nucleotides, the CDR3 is TGCGCCAGCAGGCAGGGGGGGAACACTGAAGCTTTCTTT. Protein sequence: CASRQGGNTEAFF.

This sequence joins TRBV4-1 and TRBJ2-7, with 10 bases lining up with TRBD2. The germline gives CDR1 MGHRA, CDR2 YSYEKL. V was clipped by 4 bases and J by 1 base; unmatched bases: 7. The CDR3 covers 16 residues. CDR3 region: CASSPALAGGSYEQYF. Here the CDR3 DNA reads TGCGCCAGCAGCCCAGCCTTAGCGGGAGGTTCCTACGAGCAGTACTTC.

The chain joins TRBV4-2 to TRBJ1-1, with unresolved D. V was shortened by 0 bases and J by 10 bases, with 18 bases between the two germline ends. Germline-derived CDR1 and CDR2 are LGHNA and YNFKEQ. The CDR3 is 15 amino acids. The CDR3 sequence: CASSQDNGPYQTAFF. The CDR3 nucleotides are TGTGCCAGCAGCCAAGATAATGGGCCTTATCAGACAGCTTTCTTT.

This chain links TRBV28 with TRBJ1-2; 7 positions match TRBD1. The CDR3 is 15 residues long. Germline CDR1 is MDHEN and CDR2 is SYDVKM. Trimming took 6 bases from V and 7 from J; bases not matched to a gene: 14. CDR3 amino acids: CASSPGQTILSGYTF. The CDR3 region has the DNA TGTGCCAGCAGCCCGGGACAGACTATCCTCAGTGGCTACACCTTC.

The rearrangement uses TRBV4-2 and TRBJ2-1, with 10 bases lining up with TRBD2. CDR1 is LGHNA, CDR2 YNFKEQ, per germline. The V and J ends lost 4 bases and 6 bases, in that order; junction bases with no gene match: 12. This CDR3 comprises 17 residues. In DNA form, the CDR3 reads TGTGCCAGCAGCCTCTCCTACTCCGTAGCGGGGGGCAATGAGCAGTTCTTC. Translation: CASSLSYSVAGGNEQFF.

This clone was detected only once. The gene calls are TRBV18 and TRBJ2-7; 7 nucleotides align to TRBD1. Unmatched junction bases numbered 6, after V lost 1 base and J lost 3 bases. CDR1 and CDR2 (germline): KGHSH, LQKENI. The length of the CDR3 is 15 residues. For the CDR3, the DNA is TGTGCCAGCTCACCACAACGAGGGGGCTTCTACGAGCAGTACTTC. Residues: CASSPQRGGFYEQYF.